The rows below give T cell receptor beta chains drawn from one sample of a study of graft-versus-host responses after intestinal transplantation. Sequencing used immunoSEQ multiplex PCR; TCRdb keeps in-frame clones, though not all of them. The sample yields some 70,000 clones, about nine tenths seen once. Their recognized antigens are unknown. The source material was unstimulated CD8+ T cells sorted from spleen or lymph node cells, sampled before transplant. Receptors were obtained from a human donor who was the organ donor for an intestinal transplant. Both conserved end residues are part of each CDR3. A D gene is named only where the DNA matches it firmly.

TRBJ2-3	TRBV6-5	TRBD2	CASMTSGVGQDTQYF	TGTGCCAGCATGACCAGCGGGGTTGGACAAGATACGCAGTATTTT
TRBJ1-2	TRBV6-1	-	CASSFHREMGYTF	TGTGCCAGCAGTTTCCACAGGGAAATGGGCTACACCTTC
TRBJ2-7	TRBV28	-	CASSLTAYEQYF	TGTGCCAGCAGTTTGACCGCTTACGAGCAGTACTTC
TRBJ2-2	TRBV9	TRBD2	CASSVAASGGTGELFF	TGTGCCAGCAGCGTAGCGGCTAGCGGGGGCACCGGGGAGCTGTTTTTT
TRBJ2-7	TRBV4-2	-	CASSQVGSYEQYF	TGTGCCAGCAGCCAAGTAGGCTCCTACGAGCAGTACTTC
TRBJ1-1	TRBV11-3	-	CASSFGQGTEAFF	TGTGCCAGCAGCTTCGGTCAGGGCACTGAAGCTTTCTTT
TRBJ1-2	TRBV6-5	-	CASSNDGSGGYTF	TGTGCCAGCAGCAATGACGGATCGGGTGGCTACACCTTC
TRBJ1-1	TRBV6-5	-	CASSERGNTEAFF	TGTGCCAGCAGTGAGAGGGGGAACACTGAAGCTTTCTTT
TRBJ2-1	TRBV9	-	CASSATGSSYNEQFF	TGTGCCAGCAGCGCCACAGGGAGCTCCTACAATGAGCAGTTCTTC
TRBJ2-2	TRBV7-3	-	CASSPPSNTGELFF	TGTGCCAGCAGCCCCCCCAGTAACACCGGGGAGCTGTTTTTT
TRBJ2-3	TRBV4-1	-	CASRAGVTGTDTQYF	TGCGCCAGCAGAGCCGGAGTAACGGGCACAGATACGCAGTATTTT
TRBJ2-2	TRBV7-2	-	CASSNDRRPPGELFF	TGTGCCAGCAGTAACGATCGACGCCCTCCCGGGGAGCTGTTTTTT
TRBJ2-6	TRBV11-2	-	CASILPGGANVLTF	TGTGCCAGCATCCTCCCGGGGGGGGCCAACGTCCTGACTTTC
TRBJ2-6	TRBV6-4	-	CASSDSGESGANVLTF	TGTGCCAGCAGTGACTCAGGGGAATCTGGGGCCAACGTCCTGACTTTC
TRBJ2-7	TRBV9	-	CASSVGTGTYEQYF	TGTGCCAGCAGCGTAGGTACAGGGACCTACGAGCAGTACTTC